This T cell receptor beta chain was observed in a study of blood T cells in healthy people across ages. Findings and limits, study-wide: The fall in TCR beta diversity per million T cells was roughly linear with age. In long-lived donors, naive CD4+ cell counts and diversity exceeded those of aged donors.

Details on this clonotype: Its antigen is not known.

The second PCR ran roughly 7 to 12 cycles with a sample-barcoded 5' primer and J-beta primers. TCRdb redid the calling of the 5' RACE reads with MiXCR, one entry per CDR3 protein. There are fewer than 800,000 distinct CDR3 sequences in the sample; around 21% occur only once, and roughly 3.6% lies in the top ten. This receptor was identified in a man between 65 and 79 years old in good health. What was sequenced was blood.

CDR3 sequence: CASSTGTGRGNTIYF. CDR3 DNA sequence: TGTGCCAGCAGTACCGGGACAGGGAGAGGAAACACCATATATTTT. The chain couples TRBV2 to TRBJ1-3; 9 positions match TRBD1. The V segment lost 5 bases and the J segment 4 bases; nucleotides outside the gene matches: 6. The CDR3 has 15 amino acids. Germline CDR1 reads SNHLY; CDR2 reads FYNNEI.